This T cell receptor beta chain was identified in a study of T cell responses to AZD1222 COVID-19 vaccine. TCRdb's table, derived via immunoSEQ multiplex PCR, lists solely in-frame clones and lacks some. The sample lists approximately 150,000 clones, approximately 90% seen once, with 2% to 2.5% in the top ten. Germline-derived CDR1 and CDR2 are LNHNV and YYDKDF (reference sequence). J gave up 2 bases and V 0 bases, and 10 bases lay outside the gene matches. CDR3 length: 17 residues. Study outcomes and limitations: In all cases, repertoires were sampled only after the peak T cell response.

Regarding this clone: Its target is not known.

The chain employs TRBV15 and TRBJ2-7, with TRBD2 identical over 7 bases. This specimen consisted of peripheral blood, obtained on day 0 of AZD1222 vaccination. This receptor was taken from an adult in good health. The CDR3 DNA reads as TGTGCCACCAGCAGAGAGGTTGGCGGGAGCGCCCCCTACGAGCAGTACTTC. Translated: CATSREVGGSAPYEQYF.